The present entry profiles one T cell receptor (beta chain) with its context. The antigen is unknown. The CDR3 is 15 residues long. V was trimmed by 6 bases and J by 7 bases, leaving 21 bases between them. CDR1 and CDR2 (germline): SEHNR, FQNEAQ (reference sequence). This entry is derived from a study of OX40 agonist ivuxolimab in advanced cancers. The study, taken as a whole, reports: Part of the nonresponder group also had normalized T-cell clonal expansion that was low.

TCRdb's table, derived via immunoSEQ multiplex PCR, lists solely in-frame clones and lacks some. There are about 20,000 clones in the sample; 86% occur only once, and about 14% lies in the top ten. This sample comprised CD4+ or CD8+ T cells sorted from blood, obtained in a trial of the OX40 agonist ivuxolimab. This TCR was sampled from an adult with an advanced solid tumor such as melanoma, head and neck, liver or kidney cancer. J is TRBJ2-5 and V is TRBV7-9; TRBD2 might be the D (6 bases). This chain's CDR3 is CASRGDRDSGGTQYF. In DNA form, the CDR3 reads TGTGCCAGCAGGGGAGACCGGGACTCAGGTGGGACCCAGTACTTC.